A selection of T cell receptor beta chains follows, all from one sample in a study of pediatric ulcerative colitis. Method: immunoSEQ multiplex PCR; TCRdb's copy keeps in-frame clones and lacks some. In the table there are about 36,000 clones, around four fifths of which are singletons. The sequenced material came from gut tissue. Receptors were obtained from a boy under 18 with moderate ulcerative colitis. Each CDR3 is given with its conserved first and last residue. D genes are given only for firm matches. Expanded clones are given a class, and other clones once, few, many or no size at all.

size	V	J	D	DNA	CDR3
NA	TRBV10-3	TRBJ2-1	NA	TGTGCCTCCCGGGGGCTATCGGGGGGTGGCGATGAGCAGTTCTTC	CASRGLSGGGDEQFF
NA	TRBV7-6	TRBJ2-1	NA	TGTGCCAGCAGCTTAGTGAGTAGCGTTCCGTTCTTC	CASSLVSSVPFF
NA	TRBV18	TRBJ1-4	TRBD1	TGTGCCAGCTCACCAAGGTGGTCGGGACAGGGTAATGAAAAACTGTTTTTT	CASSPRWSGQGNEKLFF
NA	TRBV6-4	TRBJ2-7	NA	TGTGCCAGCAGTGATCCGGCCTACTTC	CASSDPAYF
NA	TRBV5-1	TRBJ2-3	TRBD2	TGCGCCAGCAGCTTGGAACTAGCGGCCTATTCAGATACGCAGTATTTT	CASSLELAAYSDTQYF
once	TRBV7-2	TRBJ2-1	NA	TGTGCCAGCAGTCCCCTGGGGGGCAGCAATGAGCAGTTCTTC	CASSPLGGSNEQFF
NA	TRBV6-6	TRBJ2-2	TRBD2	TGTGCCAGCAGTTTCCCCGGACTAGCGGGGAGCGGGGAGCTGTTTTTT	CASSFPGLAGSGELFF
few	TRBV29-1	TRBJ2-7	NA	TGCAGCGTTGAAGATCGGGCAAAGGGCGGCTACGAGCAGTACTTC	CSVEDRAKGGYEQYF
NA	TRBV10-2	TRBJ2-1	TRBD2	TGCGCCAGCAGTGTGGGACTAGCCTATGAGCAGTTCTTC	CASSVGLAYEQFF
NA	TRBV4-1	TRBJ1-2	NA	TGCGCCAGCAGCCCATATAGCGTCGTGGGGGGGGCGAACACCTTC	CASSPYSVVGGANTF
NA	TRBV27	TRBJ2-2	NA	TGTGCCAGCAGCTCGGAGGCTAGCCACACCGGGGAGCTGTTTTTT	CASSSEASHTGELFF
NA	TRBV29-1	TRBJ2-7	TRBD1	TGCAGCGTTGCTAAAGGGGGACAGGGGGCGTCCGAGCAGTACTTC	CSVAKGGQGASEQYF
once	TRBV4-1	TRBJ1-1	TRBD1	TGCGCCAGCAGCCGCCGCAGGGGGAGGATAGGAGAGACTGAAGCTTTCTTT	CASSRRRGRIGETEAFF
NA	TRBV6-4	TRBJ1-4	TRBD1	TGTGCCAGCAGTGACTCCGTTCGGGACAGGCATAATGAAAAACTGTTTTTT	CASSDSVRDRHNEKLFF
NA	TRBV7-6	TRBJ1-3	NA	TGTGCCAGCAGCTTAGTGCCCAGCCGCTCTGGAAACACCATATATTTT	CASSLVPSRSGNTIYF
NA	TRBV10-3	TRBJ1-2	TRBD1	TGTGCCATCAGTGAGTCTTTTCTGGGACAGGGGGCGGATGGCTACACCTTC	CAISESFLGQGADGYTF
NA	TRBV18	TRBJ2-6	NA	TGTGCCAGCTCACCGGACGTCAGCATACCCTCTGGGGCCAACGTCCTGACTTTC	CASSPDVSIPSGANVLTF
NA	TRBV11-3	TRBJ2-3	TRBD2	TGTGCCAGCAGCCTGGGACTAGCGGGAGAAAGGGGCACAGATACGCAGTATTTT	CASSLGLAGERGTDTQYF
NA	TRBV6-1	TRBJ2-7	NA	TGTGCCAGCAGTTCGGGAGCCGGTTTGGACGAGCAGTACTTC	CASSSGAGLDEQYF
NA	TRBV23-1	TRBJ1-2	NA	TGCGCCAGCCTGAGGAGCTTTGGCTACACCTTC	CASLRSFGYTF
NA	TRBV15	TRBJ2-1	TRBD2	TGTGCCACCAGCAGTCCACCGGGACTAGCGGGGGAGCAGTTCTTC	CATSSPPGLAGEQFF
NA	TRBV15	TRBJ1-5	NA	TGTGCCACCAGACTACAGGGAGGGGGTCAGCCCCAGCATTTT	CATRLQGGGQPQHF
NA	TRBV5-1	TRBJ2-1	TRBD2	TGCGCCAGCCGCGAACTAGCGGACTCCTACAATGAGCAGTTCTTC	CASRELADSYNEQFF
NA	TRBV5-1	TRBJ2-1	TRBD2	TGCGCCAGCAGCCCCACCCTAATAGCGGGAGTGAATGAGCAGTTCTTC	CASSPTLIAGVNEQFF